This passage covers 15 T cell receptor beta chains from one sample sequenced in a study of blood T cell repertoires in COVID-19. Clones were read by immunoSEQ multiplex PCR, and TCRdb kept only the in-frame ones, dropping some. The data show 100,000 to 150,000 clones, roughly 84% seen once. The sequenced material came from PBMCs or T cells enriched from blood (not recorded which). The receptor set was obtained from a woman in her thirties who had recovered from COVID-19.

This chain links TRBV6-5 with TRBJ2-7; D possibly corresponds to TRBD1 (6 bases). Trimming pared 4 bases from V and 3 bases from J, leaving 19 bases between. The germline gives CDR1 MNHEY, CDR2 SVGAGI. The CDR3 extends over 16 amino acids. CDR3 DNA sequence: TGTGCCAGCAGTTTCCGCTATCCGGGACAAGGCTACGAGCAGTACTTC. Translation gives CASSFRYPGQGYEQYF.

This chain links TRBV14 with TRBJ1-3, with D unresolved. Germline V gives CDR1 SGHDN, CDR2 FVKESK. V lost 2 bases, J lost 0 bases, and 17 bases lay in between. The CDR3 covers 18 residues. The CDR3 DNA reads as TGTGCCAGCAGCCAATATGATCCATTGGCCTTCTCTGGAAACACCATATATTTT. This sequence encodes CASSQYDPLAFSGNTIYF. The full variable domain, with the rest looked up from reference TRBV14 and TRBJ1-3, is EAGVTQFPSHSVIEKGQTVTLRCDPISGHDNLYWYRRVMGKEIKFLLHFVKESKQDESGMPNNRFLAERTGGTYSTLKVQPAELEDSGVYFCASSQYDPLAFSGNTIYFGEGSWLTVV.

This clone was seen just once. This CDR3 is CASSRQIQNTEAFF. The CDR3 DNA is TGTGCCAGCTCTCGACAGATTCAGAACACTGAAGCTTTCTTT. This chain connects TRBV18 to TRBJ1-1, with TRBD1 as a possible D gene (5 bases). Germline V gene sequence: CDR1 KGHSH, CDR2 LQKENI. Trimming stripped 6 bases from V and 1 base from J, with 12 bases between. The CDR3 has 14 residues.

The chain combines TRBV12-3 or TRBV12-4 with TRBJ1-5; TRBD1 aligns across 7 bases. This CDR3 spans 13 amino acids. After removal of 6 bases from V and 7 bases from J, the junction contained 6 bases not matched to a gene. CDR3 sequence: CASRETGTQPQHF. CDR3 nucleotides: TGTGCCAGCAGAGAGACAGGGACCCAGCCCCAGCATTTT.

Comment on this clone: Distinct nucleotide sequences in the sample also encode this CDR3. This chain uses TRBV9 with TRBJ1-4; perhaps TRBD1 as D (6 bases). The CDR3 is 15 amino acids. V was shortened by 0 bases and J by 0 bases, with 6 bases between the two germline ends. CDR1 and CDR2 (germline): SGDLS, YYNGEE. In DNA form, the CDR3 reads TGTGCCAGCAGCGTAGCAGGGGCAACTAATGAAAAACTGTTTTTT. Its translation: CASSVAGATNEKLFF.

The rearrangement links TRBV5-8 to TRBJ1-4; 10 nucleotides agree with TRBD1. The CDR3 is made up of 15 amino acids. V lost 4 bases to trimming and J lost 4 bases; unmatched junction nucleotides: 4. From germline, CDR1 is SGHTS and CDR2 YDEGEE. Here the CDR3 DNA reads TGTGCCAGCAGCCCCGGGACAGGGGTTAATGAAAAACTGTTTTTT. Protein: CASSPGTGVNEKLFF. Looking up the rest from reference TRBV5-8 and TRBJ1-4 gives the full variable domain: EAGVTQSPTHLIKTRGQQATLRCSPISGHTSVYWYQQALGLGLQFLLWYDEGEERNRGNFPPRFSGRQFPNYSSELNVNALELEDSALYLCASSPGTGVNEKLFFGSGTQLSVL.

The V gene is TRBV4-3, the J gene TRBJ2-1; D is perhaps TRBD1 (6 bases). Germline V lookup: CDR1 LGHNA, CDR2 YSLEER. The CDR3 consists of 16 residues. Trimming pared 4 bases from V and 9 bases from J, leaving 22 bases between. The DNA of the CDR3 is TGCGCCAGCAGCCCAGGTTGGACCGCCCAACAGGGTGAGCAGTTCTTC. Encoded protein: CASSPGWTAQQGEQFF.

The V gene is TRBV11-2, the J gene TRBJ2-2; tentatively, D is TRBD1 (5 bases). Deletions cut 4 bases from V and 0 bases from J, with 15 bases between. CDR1 is SGHAT, CDR2 FQNNGV, per germline. There are 17 residues in the CDR3. The CDR3 loop is CASSSYSRVTNTGELFF. DNA for the CDR3: TGTGCCAGCAGCTCCTACTCCAGGGTTACGAACACCGGGGAGCTGTTTTTT. Based on the CDR3 plus reference TRBV11-2 and TRBJ2-2, the full variable domain is EAGVAQSPRYKIIEKRQSVAFWCNPISGHATLYWYQQILGQGPKLLIQFQNNGVVDDSQLPKDRFSAERLKGVDSTLKIQPAKLEDSAVYLCASSSYSRVTNTGELFFGEGSRLTVL.

The CDR3 bases are TGTGCCAGCGGGGACACCCTTGAACAGCCCCAGCATTTT. Translated, it gives CASGDTLEQPQHF. The J gene is TRBJ1-5, the V gene TRBV19; maybe TRBD1 (6 bases). Trimming shortened V by 9 bases and J by 7 bases, and 16 bases separated the two germline ends. The germline CDR1 and CDR2 sequences are LNHDA and SQIVND (reference sequence). This CDR3 has 13 residues.

The V call is TRBV6-5, the J call TRBJ1-2, with 8 bases aligning to TRBD1. Germline-derived CDR1 and CDR2 are MNHEY and SVGAGI. J lost 5 bases, V lost 5 bases, and 7 bases had no gene match. This CDR3 has 14 residues. For the CDR3, the DNA is TGTGCCAGCAGTCAAACCAGGGGGCAATATGGCTACACCTTC. Amino acids: CASSQTRGQYGYTF.

V and J are TRBV7-2 and TRBJ1-4, with D perhaps TRBD1 (6 bases). The CDR3 is 15 residues long. V lost 1 base and J lost 2, with 8 bases in between. Germline CDR1 is SGHTA and CDR2 is FQGNSA. The CDR3 nucleotides read TGTGCCAGCAGCTTAGTAAGGGGGACTAATGAAAAACTGTTTTTT. Translation: CASSLVRGTNEKLFF.

The DNA for the CDR3 is TGTGCCAGCACCAGGAGGGGCTATGGCTACACCTTC. Residues: CASTRRGYGYTF. V and J are TRBV6-5 and TRBJ1-2; maybe TRBD1 (5 bases). CDR1 and CDR2 (germline): MNHEY, SVGAGI. The V and J ends lost 7 bases and 4 bases respectively, with 10 bases between them. The CDR3 covers 12 residues.

The rearrangement links TRBV4-3 to TRBJ1-5, with D uncertain. V lost 1 base to trimming and J lost 6 bases, with 7 bases between them. Germline V CDR1 and CDR2: LGHNA, YSLEER. This CDR3 has 13 residues. As DNA, the CDR3 is TGCGCCAGCAGCCAAGTCTTCGGTCAGCCCCAGCATTTT. Amino acid sequence: CASSQVFGQPQHF.

The genes are TRBV5-1 and TRBJ2-1; tentative D call: TRBD2 (5 bases). The germline V and J ends were trimmed by 1 base and 3 bases, with 8 bases remaining between them. This CDR3 has 14 residues. Germline V gene lookup returns CDR1 SGHRS and CDR2 YFSETQ. In DNA form, the CDR3 reads TGCGCCAGCAGCTTGACTAGTAACTACAATGAGCAGTTCTTC. As protein: CASSLTSNYNEQFF.

The chain carries TRBV7-2 and TRBJ2-7; 13 bases are shared with TRBD2. The CDR3 length is 14 residues. CDR1 is SGHTA, CDR2 FQGNSA, per germline. After removal of 6 bases from V and 4 bases from J, the junction contained 3 bases not matched to a gene. CDR3 residues: CASSRTSGSYEQYF. The CDR3 DNA reads TGTGCCAGCAGTCGGACTAGCGGGAGTTACGAGCAGTACTTC.